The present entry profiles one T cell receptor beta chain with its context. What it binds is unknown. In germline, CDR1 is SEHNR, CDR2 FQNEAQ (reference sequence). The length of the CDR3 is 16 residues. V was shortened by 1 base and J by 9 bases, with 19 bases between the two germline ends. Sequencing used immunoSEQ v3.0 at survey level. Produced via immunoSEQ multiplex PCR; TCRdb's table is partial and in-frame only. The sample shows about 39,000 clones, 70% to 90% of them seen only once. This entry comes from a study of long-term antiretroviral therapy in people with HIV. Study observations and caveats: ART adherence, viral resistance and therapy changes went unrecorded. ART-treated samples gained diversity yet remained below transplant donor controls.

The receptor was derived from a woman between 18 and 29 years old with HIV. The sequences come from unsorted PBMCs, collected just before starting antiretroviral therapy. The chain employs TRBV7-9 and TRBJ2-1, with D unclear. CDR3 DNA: TGTGCCAGCAGCTTAGAACCGGGCCCTAAACGGAGTGAGCAGTTCTTC. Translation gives CASSLEPGPKRSEQFF.